This T cell receptor (beta chain) was sequenced in a study of blood T cell repertoires in COVID-19. Sequenced by immunoSEQ multiplex PCR; TCRdb stores in-frame clones only, minus some. Seen here are more than 110,000 clones, 80% to 90% observed once, and the top ten hold more than 9.5%. On this clone itself: The junction and the germline gene differ at one end; a read error may be behind it.

Sequencing input: peripheral blood. The sequence came from an elderly woman with acute or convalescent COVID-19.

CDR3 nucleotide sequence: TGTGCCAGCAGTTTAGACAGTAACTATGGCTACACCTTC. Protein sequence: CASSLDSNYGYTF. The V call is TRBV7-2, the J call TRBJ1-2, with TRBD1 as a possible D gene (5 bases). The germline gives CDR1 SGHTA, CDR2 FQGNSA. The CDR3 runs 13 residues.